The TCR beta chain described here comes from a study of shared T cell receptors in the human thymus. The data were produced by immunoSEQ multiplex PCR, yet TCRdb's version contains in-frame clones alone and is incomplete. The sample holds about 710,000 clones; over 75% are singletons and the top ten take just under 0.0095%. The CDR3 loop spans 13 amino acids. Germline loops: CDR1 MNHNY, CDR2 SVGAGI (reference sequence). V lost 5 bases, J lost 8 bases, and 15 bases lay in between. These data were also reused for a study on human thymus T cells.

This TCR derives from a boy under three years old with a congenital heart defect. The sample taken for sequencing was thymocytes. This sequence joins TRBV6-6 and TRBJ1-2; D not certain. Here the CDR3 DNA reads TGTGCCAGCAGTGACGGGATCCAAGGAGGCTACACCTTC. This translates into CASSDGIQGGYTF.